The present entry profiles one T cell receptor (beta chain) with its context. What it binds is unknown. The data were taken from a study of T cells in Graves' hyperthyroidism and ophthalmopathy. Overall study findings and caveats: Clonotypes that were expanded in thyroid above 0.001 mostly appeared in blood too.

RNA transcripts yielded amplified TCR beta CDR3 regions. HTBI primers drove first-round RT-PCR of the TCR CDR3. TCRdb reprocessed the multiplex PCR reads with MiXCR, giving one entry per CDR3 protein. The sample lists some 510,000 distinct CDR3 sequences; under 25% were seen once. There are 13 residues in the CDR3. Germline V CDR1 and CDR2: MNHNS, SASEGT. Trimming at V came to 10 bases and at J to 4 bases, leaving 9 bases not matched to a gene. Stability of Graves' hyperthyroidism was defined as absent ophthalmopathy progression within 18 months. Patients aged 18 to 65 had newly diagnosed hyperthyroidism lasting under 2 months.

Source material: blood. The sequence was obtained from a man in his late teens or twenties with Graves' hyperthyroidism. The rearrangement joins TRBV6-1 to TRBJ2-5, with TRBD2 matching 7 bases. The CDR3 DNA sequence: TGTGCCACCGCACTAGCGAGAGTAGAGACCCAGTACTTC. Translation gives CATALARVETQYF.